The present entry profiles one TCR beta chain with its context. In the authors' workflow: How many nucleated cells were present was estimated from reference gene primer amplification. The table came from immunoSEQ multiplex PCR; TCRdb's copy has only in-frame clones and leaves some out. V and J calls and clone size follow that table, whereas D and trimming were derived from the DNA. There are roughly 99,000 clones in the sample; approximately 85% occur only once, and around a sixth lies in the top ten. The data derive from a study of blood T cell repertoires in COVID-19. Study information: Researchers got acute and convalescent COVID-19 samples from the United States, Italy and Spain. The cDNA or gDNA used as material had been derived from T cells, B-cell-depleted T cells, or PBMCs.

The receptor was isolated from a woman older than 75 with active or convalescent COVID-19. The sequencing sample was made of peripheral blood.

CDR3 DNA sequence: TGTGCCAGCAGTTTAGGGCGTGTAGGGGTTTATGGCTACACCTTC. It translates to CASSLGRVGVYGYTF. The chain carries TRBV27 and TRBJ1-2; tentatively, D is TRBD1 (5 bases). The CDR3 runs to 15 residues. V was pared by 2 bases and J by 5 bases, with 15 bases between. Germline lookup yields CDR1 MNHEY and CDR2 SMNVEV (reference sequence).